This T cell receptor (beta chain) was documented in a study of T-cell reconstitution after alpha-beta-depleted transplantation in children. Per the germline V gene, CDR1 is SGHRS and CDR2 is YFSETQ. The CDR3 spans 15 residues. J lost 0 bases, V lost 1 base, and 2 bases had no gene match. This clonotype was detected ten times or more. Its antigen is as yet unknown. This sample's TCRbeta library carried unique molecular identifier barcodes. A single record per CDR3 protein comes from TCRdb applying MiXCR to the PCR reads. The table lists fewer than 350,000 distinct CDR3 sequences, 9.5% to 13% of them singletons. Points from the study as a whole: The study reportedly traced alpha-beta T cells about two months after transplant to several hundred expanded graft clones. Recipient T cells and thymic progenitors that survived gave rise to the high TCRbeta diversity observed at day 60 in some patients.

The clonotype originates from a male patient aged 2-15 years who had a stem cell transplant for chronic granulomatous disease, so the T cells may come from the graft donor. This chain joins TRBV5-1 and TRBJ2-7; 9 positions match TRBD1. Source: peripheral blood, taken 180 days after TCRalphabeta/CD19-depleted stem cell transplant. The CDR3 spells CASSLRGQGSYEQYF. For the CDR3, the DNA is TGCGCCAGCAGCTTGAGGGGACAGGGCTCCTACGAGCAGTACTTC.